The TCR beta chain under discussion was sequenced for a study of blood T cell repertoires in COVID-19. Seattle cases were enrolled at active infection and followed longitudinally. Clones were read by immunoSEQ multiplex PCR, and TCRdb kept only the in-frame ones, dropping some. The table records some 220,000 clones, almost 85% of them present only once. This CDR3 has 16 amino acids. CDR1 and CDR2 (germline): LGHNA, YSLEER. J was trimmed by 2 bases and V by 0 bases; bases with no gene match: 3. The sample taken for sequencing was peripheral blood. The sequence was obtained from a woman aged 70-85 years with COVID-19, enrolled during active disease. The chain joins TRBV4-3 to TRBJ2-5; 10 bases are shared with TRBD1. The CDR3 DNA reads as TGCGCCAGCAGCCAAGAAGGGACAGGGGATCAAGAGACCCAGTACTTC. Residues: CASSQEGTGDQETQYF.